This TCR beta chain was profiled in a study of preoperative IRX-2 immunotherapy in early breast cancer. The assay was immunoSEQ multiplex PCR, and TCRdb's table has in-frame clones only and misses some. The data show 90,000 to 100,000 clones, with 70% to 90% seen just once and roughly 1.9% held by the top ten. Treatment defined: preoperative locoregional IRX-2 cytokine immunotherapy. Preoperative locoregional IRX-2 cytokine immunotherapy was tested in the phase Ib source study. V was clipped by 5 bases and J by 5 bases, with 10 bases between them. There are 13 residues in the CDR3. Germline V lookup: CDR1 LNHDA, CDR2 SQIVND (reference sequence).

V gene TRBV19 combines with J gene TRBJ1-5, with no clear D. The origin of this receptor is a human donor with breast cancer. Sequencing used tumor tissue, obtained after IRX-2 immunotherapy. The CDR3 DNA reads as TGTGCCAGTAGTGAGAATTTGGATCAGCCCCAGCATTTT. It is translated as CASSENLDQPQHF.